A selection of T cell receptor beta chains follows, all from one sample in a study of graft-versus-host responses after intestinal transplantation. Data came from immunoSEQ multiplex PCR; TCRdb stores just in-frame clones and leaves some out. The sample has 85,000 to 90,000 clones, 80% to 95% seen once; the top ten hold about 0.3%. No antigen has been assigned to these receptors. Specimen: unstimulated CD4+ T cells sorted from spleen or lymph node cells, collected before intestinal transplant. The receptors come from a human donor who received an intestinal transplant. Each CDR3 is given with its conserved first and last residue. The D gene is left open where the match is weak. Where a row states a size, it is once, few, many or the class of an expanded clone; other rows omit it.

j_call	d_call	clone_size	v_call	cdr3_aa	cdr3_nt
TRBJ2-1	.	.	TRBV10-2	CASLGGNNEQFF	TGCGCCAGCCTTGGCGGGAACAATGAGCAGTTCTTC
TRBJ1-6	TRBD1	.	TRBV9	CASSVEGGPLHF	TGTGCCAGCAGCGTAGAAGGGGGCCCGCTCCACTTT
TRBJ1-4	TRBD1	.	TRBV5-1	CASSEQTGVNEKLFF	TGCGCCAGCAGCGAACAGACAGGGGTTAATGAAAAACTGTTTTTT
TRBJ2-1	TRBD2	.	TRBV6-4	CASRKTSGINNEQFF	TGTGCCAGCAGGAAGACTAGCGGGATCAACAATGAGCAGTTCTTC
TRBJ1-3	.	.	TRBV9	CASSLRPISGNTIYF	TGTGCCAGCAGCCTCCGACCGATCTCTGGAAACACCATATATTTT
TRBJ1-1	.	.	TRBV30	CAWSRTNTEAFF	TGTGCCTGGAGTCGGACAAACACTGAAGCTTTCTTT
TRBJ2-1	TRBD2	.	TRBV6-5	CASRTSGRREQFF	TGTGCCAGCAGGACTAGCGGGAGACGGGAGCAGTTCTTC
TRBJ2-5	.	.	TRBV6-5	CASRASESETQYF	TGTGCCAGCAGGGCTAGCGAATCGGAGACCCAGTACTTC
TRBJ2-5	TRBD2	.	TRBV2	CASNLGLAGAAQYF	TGTGCCAGCAATTTGGGACTAGCGGGAGCGGCCCAGTACTTC
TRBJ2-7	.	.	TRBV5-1	CASSFSTRDYEQYF	TGCGCCAGCAGCTTTAGCACGAGGGACTACGAGCAGTACTTC
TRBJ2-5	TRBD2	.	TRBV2	CAAGGARETQYF	TGTGCCGCGGGGGGCGCGAGGGAGACCCAGTACTTC
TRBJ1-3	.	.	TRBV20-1	CSADSGNTIYF	TGCAGTGCCGACTCTGGAAACACCATATATTTT
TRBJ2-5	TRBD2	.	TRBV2	CASSGLAGGPQTQYF	TGTGCCAGCAGCGGACTAGCGGGAGGGCCGCAGACCCAGTACTTC
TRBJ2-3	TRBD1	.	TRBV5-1	CASSLRTGASTDTQYF	TGCGCCAGCAGCCTTAGGACAGGGGCTAGCACAGATACGCAGTATTTT
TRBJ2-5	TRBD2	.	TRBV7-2	CASRSPGLEETQYF	TGTGCCAGCAGGTCTCCGGGACTAGAAGAGACCCAGTACTTC
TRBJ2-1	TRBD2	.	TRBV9	CASSGGSSGSYNEQFF	TGTGCCAGCAGCGGGGGGAGTAGCGGGTCCTACAATGAGCAGTTCTTC
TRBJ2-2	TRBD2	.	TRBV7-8	CASSLALSGRGGELFF	TGTGCCAGCAGCTTAGCGCTTAGCGGGAGGGGCGGGGAGCTGTTTTTT
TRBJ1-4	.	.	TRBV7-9	CASSLAVVTAELFF	TGTGCCAGCAGCTTAGCGGTTGTCACGGCAGAACTGTTTTTT
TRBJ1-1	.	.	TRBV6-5	CASSYVGSEAFF	TGTGCCAGCAGTTATGTGGGATCTGAAGCTTTCTTT
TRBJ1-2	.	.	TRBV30	CAWRWGDGYTF	TGTGCCTGGAGGTGGGGGGATGGCTACACCTTC
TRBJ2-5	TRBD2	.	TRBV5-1	CASSVGLAGVKQETQYF	TGCGCCAGCAGCGTGGGACTAGCGGGAGTGAAACAAGAGACCCAGTACTTC
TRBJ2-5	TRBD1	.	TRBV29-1	CSAGQGAAETQYF	TGCAGCGCGGGACAGGGGGCGGCGGAGACCCAGTACTTC
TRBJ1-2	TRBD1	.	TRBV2	CASSPQGGANYGYTF	TGTGCCAGCAGTCCCCAGGGGGGGGCTAACTATGGCTACACCTTC
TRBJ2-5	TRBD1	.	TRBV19	CASSTRGQGMKETQYF	TGTGCCAGTAGTACCCGAGGACAGGGAATGAAGGAGACCCAGTACTTC
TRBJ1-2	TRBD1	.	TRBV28	CASSPSGQGSRYGYTF	TGTGCCAGCAGTCCCAGCGGACAGGGCTCCCGTTATGGCTACACCTTC
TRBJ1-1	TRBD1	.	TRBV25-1	CASSWGQAMNTEAFF	TGTGCCAGCAGCTGGGGACAGGCCATGAACACTGAAGCTTTCTTT
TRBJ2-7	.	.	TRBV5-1	CASSLLGQTKSYEQYF	TGCGCCAGCAGCTTGCTTGGACAGACCAAGTCCTACGAGCAGTACTTC
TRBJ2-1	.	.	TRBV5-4	CASSFLASSYNEQFF	TGTGCCAGCAGCTTCCTAGCGTCCTCCTACAATGAGCAGTTCTTC
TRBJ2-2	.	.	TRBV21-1	CASLFVGERITGELFF	TGTGCCAGCCTGTTTGTGGGGGAGAGGATCACCGGGGAGCTGTTTTTT
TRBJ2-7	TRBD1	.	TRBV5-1	CASSLQGYRREQYF	TGCGCCAGCAGCTTACAGGGGTACCGCCGCGAGCAGTACTTC
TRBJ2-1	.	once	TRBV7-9	CASSETGLVDEQFF	TGTGCCAGCAGCGAGACAGGCCTAGTGGATGAGCAGTTCTTC
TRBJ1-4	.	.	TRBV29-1	CSVSYRTNEKLFF	TGCAGCGTTAGTTACCGAACTAATGAAAAACTGTTTTTT
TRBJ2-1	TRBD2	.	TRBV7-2	CASSLVGSGRDNEQFF	TGTGCCAGCAGCTTAGTTGGTAGCGGGAGGGACAATGAGCAGTTCTTC
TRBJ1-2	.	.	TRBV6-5	CASLRTPDGDGYTF	TGTGCCAGCCTAAGGACACCCGACGGGGACGGCTACACCTTC
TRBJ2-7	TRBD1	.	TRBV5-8	CASSRTGSEQYF	TGTGCCAGCAGTCGGACAGGGAGCGAGCAGTACTTC
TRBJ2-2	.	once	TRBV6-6	CASSPLGTGELFF	TGTGCCAGCAGTCCGCTAGGGACCGGGGAGCTGTTTTTT
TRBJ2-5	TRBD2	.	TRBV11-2	CASSFRTSGGETQYF	TGTGCCAGCAGCTTTCGCACTAGCGGAGGGGAGACCCAGTACTTC
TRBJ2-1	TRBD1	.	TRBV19	CASSIRQGLDNEQFF	TGTGCCAGTAGTATCCGACAGGGCTTAGACAATGAGCAGTTCTTC
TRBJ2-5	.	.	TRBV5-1	CASAKGGPETQYF	TGCGCCAGCGCCAAGGGGGGCCCGGAGACCCAGTACTTC
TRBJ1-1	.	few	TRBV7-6	CASSLQGNTEAFF	TGTGCCAGCAGCTTACAGGGTAACACTGAAGCTTTCTTT
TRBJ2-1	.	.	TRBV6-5	CASSYGYNEQFF	TGTGCCAGCAGTTACGGATACAATGAGCAGTTCTTC
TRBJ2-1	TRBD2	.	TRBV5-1	CASSGRTSGKVSYNEQFF	TGCGCCAGCAGTGGAAGGACTAGCGGGAAGGTATCCTACAATGAGCAGTTCTTC
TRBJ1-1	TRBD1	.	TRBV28	CASTPRGQGNTEAFF	TGTGCCAGCACCCCCCGGGGACAGGGAAACACTGAAGCTTTCTTT
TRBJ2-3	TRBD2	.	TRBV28	CASSFSRTSGMTTDTQYF	TGTGCCAGCAGTTTTTCCCGGACTAGCGGGATGACCACAGATACGCAGTATTTT
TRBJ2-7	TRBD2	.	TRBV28	CASRRVAGASYEQYF	TGTGCCAGCAGGCGGGTAGCGGGAGCTTCCTACGAGCAGTACTTC